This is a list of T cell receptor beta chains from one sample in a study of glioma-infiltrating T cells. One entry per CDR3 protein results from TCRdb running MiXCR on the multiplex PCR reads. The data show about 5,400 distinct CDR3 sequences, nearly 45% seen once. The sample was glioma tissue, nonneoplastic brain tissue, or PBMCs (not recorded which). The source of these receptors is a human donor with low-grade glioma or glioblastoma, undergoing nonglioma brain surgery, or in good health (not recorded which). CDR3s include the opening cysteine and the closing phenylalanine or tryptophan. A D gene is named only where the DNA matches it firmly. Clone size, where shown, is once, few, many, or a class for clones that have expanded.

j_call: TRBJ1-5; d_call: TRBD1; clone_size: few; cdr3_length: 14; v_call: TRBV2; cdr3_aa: CASSRDRSNQPQHF; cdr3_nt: TGTGCCAGCAGCCGGGACAGGAGCAATCAGCCCCAGCATTTT
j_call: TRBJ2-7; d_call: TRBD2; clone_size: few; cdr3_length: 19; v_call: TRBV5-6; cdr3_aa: CASSSPTSGSYGETYEQYF; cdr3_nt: TGTGCCAGCAGCTCTCCAACTAGCGGGAGCTACGGGGAGACCTACGAGCAGTACTTC
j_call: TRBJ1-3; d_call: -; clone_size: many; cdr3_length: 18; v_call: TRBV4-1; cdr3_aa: CASSQAPQGVGSGNTIYF; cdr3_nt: TGCGCCAGCAGCCAAGCGCCCCAGGGCGTAGGGTCTGGAAACACCATATATTTT
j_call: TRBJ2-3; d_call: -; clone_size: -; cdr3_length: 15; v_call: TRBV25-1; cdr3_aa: CASSVGALRTDTQYF; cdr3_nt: TGTGCCAGCAGTGTCGGGGCTTTACGCACAGATACGCAGTATTTT
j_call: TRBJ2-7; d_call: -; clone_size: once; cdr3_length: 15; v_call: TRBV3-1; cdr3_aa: CTSSQGGGISCEQYF; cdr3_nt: TGTACCAGCAGCCAAGGAGGGGGTATCTCCTGCGAGCAGTACTTC
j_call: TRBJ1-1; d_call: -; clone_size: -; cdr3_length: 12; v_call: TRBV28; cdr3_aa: CASKEGKTEAFF; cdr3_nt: TGCGCCAGCAAAGAGGGGAAGACTGAAGCTTTCTTT
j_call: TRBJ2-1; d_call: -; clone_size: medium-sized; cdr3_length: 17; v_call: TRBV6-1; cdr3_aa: CASTPGADARSYNEQFF; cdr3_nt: TGTGCCAGCACTCCCGGGGCTGATGCTAGGTCCTACAATGAGCAGTTCTTC
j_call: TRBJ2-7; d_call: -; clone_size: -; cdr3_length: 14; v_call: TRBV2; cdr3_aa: CARQGTGGSGEQYF; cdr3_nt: TGTGCCAGACAAGGGACGGGGGGCTCGGGCGAGCAGTACTTC
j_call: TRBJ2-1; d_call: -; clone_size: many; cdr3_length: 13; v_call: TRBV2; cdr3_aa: CASSEEAYNEQFF; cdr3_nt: TGTGCCAGCAGTGAAGAGGCCTACAATGAGCAGTTCTTC
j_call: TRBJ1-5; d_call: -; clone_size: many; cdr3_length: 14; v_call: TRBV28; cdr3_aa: CASSSLQGVQPQHF; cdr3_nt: TGTGCCAGCAGCAGTCTTCAGGGAGTGCAGCCCCAGCATTTT
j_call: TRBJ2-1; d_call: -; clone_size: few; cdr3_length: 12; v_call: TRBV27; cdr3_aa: CASSLPGAGEFF; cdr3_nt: TGTGCCAGCAGTTTACCGGGGGCCGGGGAGTTCTTC
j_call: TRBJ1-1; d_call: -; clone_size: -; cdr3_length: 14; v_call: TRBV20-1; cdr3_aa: CSARGRTLNTEAFF; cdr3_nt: TGCAGTGCTAGAGGAAGGACACTAAACACTGAAGCTTTCTTT
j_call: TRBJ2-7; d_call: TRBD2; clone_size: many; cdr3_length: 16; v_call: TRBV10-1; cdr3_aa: CASSPIPLAGVGEQYF; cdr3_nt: TGCGCCAGCAGTCCTATACCTCTAGCGGGAGTTGGAGAGCAGTACTTC
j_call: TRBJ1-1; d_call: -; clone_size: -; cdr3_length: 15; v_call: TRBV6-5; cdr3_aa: CASSHIGEFNTEAFF; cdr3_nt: TGTGCCAGCAGTCACATTGGGGAGTTTAACACTGAAGCTTTCTTT
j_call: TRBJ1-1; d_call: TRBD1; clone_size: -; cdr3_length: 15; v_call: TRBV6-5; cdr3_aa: CASARDSHPNTEAFF; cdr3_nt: TGTGCCAGCGCCCGGGACAGCCATCCGAACACTGAAGCTTTCTTT
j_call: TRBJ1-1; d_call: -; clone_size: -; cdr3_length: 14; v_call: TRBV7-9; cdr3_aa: CASSMFDQNTEAFF; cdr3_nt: TGTGCCAGCAGTATGTTCGACCAGAACACTGAAGCTTTCTTT
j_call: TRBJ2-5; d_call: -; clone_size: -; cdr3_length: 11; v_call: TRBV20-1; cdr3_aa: CSADKQETQYF; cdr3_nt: TGCAGTGCTGACAAACAAGAGACCCAGTACTTC
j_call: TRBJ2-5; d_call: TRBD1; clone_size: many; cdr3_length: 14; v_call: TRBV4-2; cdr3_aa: CASSIRDSEETQYF; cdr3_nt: TGTGCCAGCAGCATTAGGGACAGTGAAGAGACCCAGTACTTC
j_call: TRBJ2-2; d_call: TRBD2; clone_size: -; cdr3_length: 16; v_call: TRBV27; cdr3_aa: CASSSLAGGSAGELFF; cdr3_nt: TGTGCCAGCAGTTCCTTAGCGGGGGGGTCGGCCGGGGAGCTGTTTTTT
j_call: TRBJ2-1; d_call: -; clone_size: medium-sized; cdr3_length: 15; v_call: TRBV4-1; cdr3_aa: CASSDAGEEYNEQFF; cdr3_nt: TGCGCCAGCAGCGACGCAGGGGAGGAATACAATGAGCAGTTCTTC
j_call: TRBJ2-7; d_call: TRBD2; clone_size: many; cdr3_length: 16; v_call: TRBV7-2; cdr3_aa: CASSLNAGGITYEQYF; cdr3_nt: TGTGCCAGCAGCTTAAACGCGGGAGGGATAACCTACGAGCAGTACTTC
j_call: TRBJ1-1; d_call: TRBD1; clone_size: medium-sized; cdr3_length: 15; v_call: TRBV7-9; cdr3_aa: CASSLDRGYGTEAFF; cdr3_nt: TGTGCCAGCAGCTTAGACAGGGGGTACGGCACTGAAGCTTTCTTT
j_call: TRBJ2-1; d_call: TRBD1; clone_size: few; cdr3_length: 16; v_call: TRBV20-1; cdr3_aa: CSARDDGTGDYNEQFF; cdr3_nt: TGCAGTGCTAGAGATGACGGGACAGGGGACTACAATGAGCAGTTCTTC
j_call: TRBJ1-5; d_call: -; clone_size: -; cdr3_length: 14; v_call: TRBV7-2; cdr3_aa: CASSLEASDQPQHF; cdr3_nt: TGTGCCAGCAGCTTAGAGGCTAGCGATCAGCCCCAGCATTTT